The 13 T cell receptor beta chains below all came from one sample that was sequenced in a study of graft-versus-host responses after intestinal transplantation. Measured with immunoSEQ multiplex PCR; TCRdb has only the in-frame clones, and not every one. The sample consists of 40,000 to 55,000 clones, about 88% of them appearing once. These receptors have no known antigen. Sequencing was performed on unstimulated CD4+ T cells sorted from spleen or lymph node cells, taken before transplant. Receptors originate from a human donor who was the organ donor for an intestinal transplant.

The chain recombines TRBV19 with TRBJ2-6, with 7 bases identical to TRBD1. The germline gives CDR1 LNHDA, CDR2 SQIVND (reference sequence). This CDR3 is 14 amino acids long. Germline trimming cut 4 bases from V and 3 bases from J; bases unmatched to any gene: 0. The CDR3 coding sequence is TGTGCCAGTAGTACAGGGGGTGGGGCCAACGTCCTGACTTTC. As protein: CASSTGGGANVLTF.

J is TRBJ1-1 and V is TRBV25-1, with D possibly TRBD1 on 5 matching bases. From germline, CDR1 is MGHDK and CDR2 SYGVNS. The CDR3 is 15 amino acids. V was shortened by 1 base and J by 4 bases, with 13 bases between the two germline ends. The CDR3 nucleotides are TGTGCCAGCAGTGAATTATTTGGGGGTGGCACTGAAGCTTTCTTT. Translation: CASSELFGGGTEAFF.

The rearrangement links TRBV7-2 to TRBJ1-5, with D maybe TRBD1 (5 bases). In germline, CDR1 is SGHTA, CDR2 FQGNSA. Deletions cut 5 bases from V and 2 bases from J, with 10 bases between. The CDR3 is 14 residues long. The CDR3 spells CASSRTNGNQPQHF. CDR3 bases: TGTGCCAGCAGCCGGACAAACGGCAATCAGCCCCAGCATTTT.

The gene calls are TRBV6-5 and TRBJ2-2; D gene ambiguous. The CDR3 has 14 residues. Germline CDR1 reads MNHEY; CDR2 reads SVGAGI. V shed 7 bases and J shed 3 bases, with 12 bases lying between them. CDR3: CASKDSDYTGELFF. CDR3 in DNA: TGTGCCAGCAAAGATTCGGATTACACCGGGGAGCTGTTTTTT.

The rearrangement uses TRBV19 and TRBJ2-1; TRBD2 aligns across 8 bases. This CDR3 region has 14 residues. Germline CDR1 and CDR2: LNHDA and SQIVND (reference sequence). V lost 7 bases to trimming and J lost 6 bases; unmatched junction nucleotides: 8. The CDR3 here is CASKTPGLVNEQFF. The DNA for the CDR3 is TGTGCCAGTAAGACGCCGGGACTAGTCAATGAGCAGTTCTTC. Supplemented by reference TRBV19 and TRBJ2-1, the full variable domain reads DGGITQSPKYLFRKEGQNVTLSCEQNLNHDAMYWYRQDPGQGLRLIYYSQIVNDFQKGDIAEGYSVSREKKESFPLTVTSAQKNPTAFYLCASKTPGLVNEQFFGPGTRLTVL.

This chain joins TRBV23-1 and TRBJ2-6; 12 bases match TRBD1. TRBV23-1 is noted as an ORF with a role that remains uncertain. CDR3 length: 18 residues. Germline trimming cut 6 bases from V and 1 base from J; bases unmatched to any gene: 7. The CDR3 sequence is CASRPPGQGASGANVLTF. The CDR3 DNA is TGCGCCAGCAGACCCCCGGGACAGGGGGCATCTGGGGCCAACGTCCTGACTTTC.

The V and J genes are TRBV4-1 and TRBJ2-6, with unresolved D. This CDR3 has 16 residues. Germline loops: CDR1 MGHRA, CDR2 YSYEKL. The V and J ends lost 1 base and 0 bases respectively, with 7 bases between them. CDR3 loop: CASSQARFSGANVLTF. CDR3 DNA sequence: TGCGCCAGCAGCCAAGCCAGATTCTCTGGGGCCAACGTCCTGACTTTC.

This chain uses TRBV14 with TRBJ1-1; the D is unclear. The CDR3 length is 13 residues. Germline CDR1 SGHDN, CDR2 FVKESK. V lost 0 bases to trimming and J lost 4 bases, with 6 bases between them. The CDR3 DNA reads TGTGCCAGCAGCCAAGAGGGGTTCACTGAAGCTTTCTTT. Translating gives CASSQEGFTEAFF.

The chain has TRBV5-6 and TRBJ1-5; tentative D call: TRBD1 (5 bases). The germline V gene encodes CDR1 SGHDT and CDR2 YYEEEE. Trimming left V 3 bases short and J 5 bases short, with 18 bases between. This CDR3 comprises 16 residues. As DNA, the CDR3 is TGTGCCAGCAGCTGGGGGAGGGGAGATGTGGATCAGCCCCAGCATTTT. Amino acid sequence: CASSWGRGDVDQPQHF.

The chain is built from TRBV13 and TRBJ2-3; weak D call: TRBD2 (6 bases). The CDR3 covers 17 residues. Trimming cost V 5 bases and J 3 bases, with 21 bases left between them. Looked up from germline, CDR1 is PRHDT and CDR2 is FYEKMQ (reference sequence). CDR3 sequence: CASSRTTGAGGTDTQYF. In DNA form, the CDR3 reads TGTGCCAGCAGCCGAACAACGGGAGCGGGCGGAACAGATACGCAGTATTTT.

The chain has TRBV7-8 and TRBJ1-6; D possibly corresponds to TRBD1 (5 bases). CDR1 and CDR2 from the germline V gene are SGHVS and FQNEAQ. V dropped 0 bases and J dropped 0 bases, with 9 bases sitting between them. The CDR3 is 17 residues long. CDR3 loop: CASSLASGGSYNSPLHF. For the CDR3, the DNA is TGTGCCAGCAGCTTAGCTTCGGGGGGCTCCTATAATTCACCCCTCCACTTT. Complete variable domain (other parts from reference TRBV7-8 and TRBJ1-6): GAGVSQSPRYKVAKRGQDVALRCDPISGHVSLFWYQQALGQGPEFLTYFQNEAQLDKSGLPSDRFFAERPEGSVSTLKIQRTQQEDSAVYLCASSLASGGSYNSPLHFGNGTRLTVT.

This clone was seen a single time. In DNA form, the CDR3 reads TGTGCCAGCAGTTACTCCACGGGTGGCTACACCTTC. Its translation is CASSYSTGGYTF. The V gene is TRBV6-6, the J gene TRBJ1-2; D is unclear. There are 12 residues in the CDR3. V lost 0 bases, J lost 7 bases, and 6 bases lay in between. In germline, CDR1 is MNHNY, CDR2 SVGAGI (reference sequence).

The rearrangement joins TRBV7-2 to TRBJ1-1; the D gene is possibly TRBD1 (5 bases). Germline V lookup: CDR1 SGHTA, CDR2 FQGNSA. V shed 4 bases and J shed 1 base, with 16 bases lying between them. This CDR3 is built from 16 residues. CDR3 in DNA: TGTGCCAGCAGCTCCAGTCTCGCAGGGAAGAACACTGAAGCTTTCTTT. This codes for CASSSSLAGKNTEAFF.